This T cell receptor beta chain is from a study of T cells in Graves' hyperthyroidism and ophthalmopathy. Study-wide points: Before onset, ophthalmopathy was predicted by the model a median 6.5 months earlier. Blood samples included most of the expanded thyroid clonotypes exceeding 0.001.

Ahead of any ophthalmopathy symptoms, the blood sample was obtained at the first diagnosis of hyperthyroidism. This clonotype was counted only a few times. Its target is unknown. TCR beta CDR3 regions were amplified from RNA. The HTBI set primed first-round TCR CDR3 RT-PCR. TCRdb reprocessed the multiplex PCR reads with MiXCR, giving one entry per CDR3 protein. Seen here are about 380,000 distinct CDR3 sequences, roughly 13% observed once, and the top ten hold less than 25%. The CDR3 is made up of 11 amino acids. The germline V and J ends were trimmed by 10 bases and 0 bases, with 7 bases remaining between them. The germline V gene encodes CDR1 MNHNS and CDR2 SASEGT.

The sequence was obtained from a man aged 25 to 40 with Graves' hyperthyroidism that later progressed to Graves' ophthalmopathy. This chain joins TRBV6-1 and TRBJ2-7; the D is unclear. The specimen sequenced was blood. CDR3 protein: CATSVSYEQYF. The CDR3 DNA sequence: TGTGCCACCTCGGTCTCCTACGAGCAGTACTTC.